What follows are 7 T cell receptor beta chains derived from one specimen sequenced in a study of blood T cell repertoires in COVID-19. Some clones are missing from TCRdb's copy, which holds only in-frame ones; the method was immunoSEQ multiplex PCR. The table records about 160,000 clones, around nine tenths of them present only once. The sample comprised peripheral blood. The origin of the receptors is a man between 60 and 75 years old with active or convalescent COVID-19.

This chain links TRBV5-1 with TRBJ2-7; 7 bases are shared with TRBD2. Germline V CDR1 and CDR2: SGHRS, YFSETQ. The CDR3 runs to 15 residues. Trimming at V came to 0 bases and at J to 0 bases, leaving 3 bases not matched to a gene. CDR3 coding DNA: TGCGCCAGCAGCTTGGGTGGGACTAACTCCTACGAGCAGTACTTC. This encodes CASSLGGTNSYEQYF.

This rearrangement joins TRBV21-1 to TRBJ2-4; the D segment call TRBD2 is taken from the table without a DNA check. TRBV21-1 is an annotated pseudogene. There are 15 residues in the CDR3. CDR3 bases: TGTGCCAGCAGCAAAGAGGCGGAGGCCAAAAACATTCAGTACTTC. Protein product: CASSKEAEAKNIQYF.

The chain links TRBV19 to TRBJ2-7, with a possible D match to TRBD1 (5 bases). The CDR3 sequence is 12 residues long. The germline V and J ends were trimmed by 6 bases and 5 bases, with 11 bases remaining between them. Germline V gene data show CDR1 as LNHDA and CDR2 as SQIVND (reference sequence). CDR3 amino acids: CASSSGYNEQYF. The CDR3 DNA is TGTGCCAGTAGCTCAGGGTACAACGAGCAGTACTTC.

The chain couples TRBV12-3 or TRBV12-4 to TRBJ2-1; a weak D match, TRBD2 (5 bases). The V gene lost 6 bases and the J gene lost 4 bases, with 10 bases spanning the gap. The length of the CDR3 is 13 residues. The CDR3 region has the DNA TGTGCCAGCAGCGGGGTTTTATACAATGAGCAGTTCTTC. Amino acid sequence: CASSGVLYNEQFF.

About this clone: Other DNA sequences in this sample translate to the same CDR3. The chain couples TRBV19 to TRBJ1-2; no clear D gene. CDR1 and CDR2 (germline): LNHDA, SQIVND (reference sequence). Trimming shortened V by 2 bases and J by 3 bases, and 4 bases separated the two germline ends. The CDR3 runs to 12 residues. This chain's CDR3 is CASSITDYGYTF. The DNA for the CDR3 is TGTGCCAGTAGTATAACTGACTATGGCTACACCTTC.

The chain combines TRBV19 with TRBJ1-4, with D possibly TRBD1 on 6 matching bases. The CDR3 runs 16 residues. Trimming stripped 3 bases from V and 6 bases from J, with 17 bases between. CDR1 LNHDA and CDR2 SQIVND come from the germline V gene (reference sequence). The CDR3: CASSIRGGNGDEKLFF. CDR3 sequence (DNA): TGTGCCAGTAGTATCCGAGGGGGAAACGGTGATGAAAAACTGTTTTTT.

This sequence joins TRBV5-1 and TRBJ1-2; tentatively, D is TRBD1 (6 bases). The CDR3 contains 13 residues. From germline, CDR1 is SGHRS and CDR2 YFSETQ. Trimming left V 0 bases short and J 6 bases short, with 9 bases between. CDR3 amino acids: CASSLDRVDGYTF. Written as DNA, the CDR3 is TGCGCCAGCAGCTTGGACAGGGTAGATGGCTACACCTTC.